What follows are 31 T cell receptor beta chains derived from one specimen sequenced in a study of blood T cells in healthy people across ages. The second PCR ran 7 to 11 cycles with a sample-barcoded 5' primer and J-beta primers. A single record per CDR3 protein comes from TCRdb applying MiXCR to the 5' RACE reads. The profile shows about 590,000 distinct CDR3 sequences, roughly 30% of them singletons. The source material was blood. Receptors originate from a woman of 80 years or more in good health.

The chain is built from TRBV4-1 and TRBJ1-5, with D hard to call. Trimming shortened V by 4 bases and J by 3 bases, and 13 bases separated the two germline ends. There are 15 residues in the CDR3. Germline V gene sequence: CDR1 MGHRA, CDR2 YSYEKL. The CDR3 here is CASSRATVFNQPQHF. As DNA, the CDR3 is TGCGCCAGCAGCCGAGCAACAGTTTTCAATCAGCCCCAGCATTTT.

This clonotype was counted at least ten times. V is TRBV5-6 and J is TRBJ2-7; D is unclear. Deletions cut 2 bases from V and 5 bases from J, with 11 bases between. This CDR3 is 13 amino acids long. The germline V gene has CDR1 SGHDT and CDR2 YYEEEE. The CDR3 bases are TGTGCCAGCAGCTTAATGGGGATCCACGAGCAGTACTTC. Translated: CASSLMGIHEQYF.

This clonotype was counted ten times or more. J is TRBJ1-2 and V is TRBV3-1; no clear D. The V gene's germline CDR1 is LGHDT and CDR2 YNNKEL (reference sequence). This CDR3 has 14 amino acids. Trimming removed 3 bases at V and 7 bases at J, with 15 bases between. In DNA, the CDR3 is TGTGCCAGCAGCCACCAAGACCTACAGAGTGGCTACACCTTC. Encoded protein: CASSHQDLQSGYTF.

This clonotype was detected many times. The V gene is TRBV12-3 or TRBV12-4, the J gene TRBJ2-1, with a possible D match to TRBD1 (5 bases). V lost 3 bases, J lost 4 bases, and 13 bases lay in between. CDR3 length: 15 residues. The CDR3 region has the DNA TGTGCCAGCAGTTTCAGGGTGGGAATATACAATGAGCAGTTCTTC. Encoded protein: CASSFRVGIYNEQFF.

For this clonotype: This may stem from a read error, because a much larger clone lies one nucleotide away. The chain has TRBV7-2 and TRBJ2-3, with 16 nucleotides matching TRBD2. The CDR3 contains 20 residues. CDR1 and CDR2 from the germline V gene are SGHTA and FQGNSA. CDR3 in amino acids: CACSRGTSGGGRPPTDTQYF. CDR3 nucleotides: TGTGCCTGCAGCCGAGGGACTAGCGGGGGGGGTCGCCCGCCCACAGATACGCAGTATTTT.

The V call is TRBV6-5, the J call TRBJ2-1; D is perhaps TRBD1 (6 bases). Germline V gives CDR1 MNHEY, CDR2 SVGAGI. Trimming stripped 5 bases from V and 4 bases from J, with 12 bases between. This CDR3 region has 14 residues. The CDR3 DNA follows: TGTGCCAGCAGTGCAAGGACAGCATACAATGAGCAGTTCTTC. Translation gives CASSARTAYNEQFF.

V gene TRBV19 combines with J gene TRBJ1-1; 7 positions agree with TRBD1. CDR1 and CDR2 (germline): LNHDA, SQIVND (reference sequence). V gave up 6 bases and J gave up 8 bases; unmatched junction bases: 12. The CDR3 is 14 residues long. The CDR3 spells CASRPGQSFREAFF. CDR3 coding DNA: TGTGCCAGTAGGCCGGGACAGTCTTTCCGGGAAGCTTTCTTT. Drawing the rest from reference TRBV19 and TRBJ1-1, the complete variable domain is DGGITQSPKYLFRKEGQNVTLSCEQNLNHDAMYWYRQDPGQGLRLIYYSQIVNDFQKGDIAEGYSVSREKKESFPLTVTSAQKNPTAFYLCASRPGQSFREAFFGQGTRLTVV.

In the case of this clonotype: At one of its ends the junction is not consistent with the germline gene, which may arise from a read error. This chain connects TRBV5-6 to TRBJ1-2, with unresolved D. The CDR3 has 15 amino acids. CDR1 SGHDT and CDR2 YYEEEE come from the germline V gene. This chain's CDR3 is CASSLARLVNYDYTF. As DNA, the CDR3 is TGTGCCAGCAGCTTGGCACGGCTGGTAAACTATGACTACACCTTC.

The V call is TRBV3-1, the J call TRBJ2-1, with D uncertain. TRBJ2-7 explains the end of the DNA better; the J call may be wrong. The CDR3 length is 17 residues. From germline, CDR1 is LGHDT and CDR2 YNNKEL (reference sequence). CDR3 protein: CASSQDREVVSYNEQYF. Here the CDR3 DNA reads TGTGCCAGCAGCCAAGATAGAGAGGTTGTATCCTACAATGAGCAGTACTTC.

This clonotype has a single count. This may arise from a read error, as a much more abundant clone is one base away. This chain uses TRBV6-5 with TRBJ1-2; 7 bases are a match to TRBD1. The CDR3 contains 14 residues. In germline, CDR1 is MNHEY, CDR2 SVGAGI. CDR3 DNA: TGTGCCAGCAGTCCAACAACAGGGGACTATGACTACACCTTC. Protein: CASSPTTGDYDYTF.

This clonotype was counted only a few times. CDR3 protein: CSARLRPNEQFF. Here the CDR3 DNA reads TGCAGTGCTAGATTGAGACCCAATGAGCAGTTCTTC. This rearrangement joins TRBV20-1 to TRBJ2-1; no firm D call. With 2 bases removed from V and 6 bases from J, the gap between germline ends came to 8 bases. CDR3 length: 12 residues. Germline CDR1 DFQATT, CDR2 SNEGSKA (reference sequence).

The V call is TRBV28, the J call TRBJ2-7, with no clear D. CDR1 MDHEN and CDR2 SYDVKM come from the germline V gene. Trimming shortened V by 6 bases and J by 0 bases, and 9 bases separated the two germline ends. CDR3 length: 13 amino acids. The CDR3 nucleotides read TGTGCCAGCAGAAAAGGCGGCTCCTACGAGCAGTACTTC. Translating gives CASRKGGSYEQYF.

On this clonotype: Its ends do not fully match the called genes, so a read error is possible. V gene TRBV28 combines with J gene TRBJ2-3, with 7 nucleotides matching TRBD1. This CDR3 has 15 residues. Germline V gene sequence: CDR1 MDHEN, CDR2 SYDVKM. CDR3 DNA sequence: TGTGCCAGCAGTCTACAGGGTCCGGGGACAGATGCGCAGTATTTT. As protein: CASSLQGPGTDAQYF.

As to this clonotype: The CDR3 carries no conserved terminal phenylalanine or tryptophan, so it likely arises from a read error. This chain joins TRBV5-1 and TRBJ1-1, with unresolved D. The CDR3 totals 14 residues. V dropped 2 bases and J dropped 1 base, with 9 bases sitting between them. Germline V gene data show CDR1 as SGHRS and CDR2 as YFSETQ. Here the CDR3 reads CASSLSTGNTEAFL. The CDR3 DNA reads TGCGCCAGCAGCTTAAGTACGGGGAACACTGAAGCTTTCTTG.

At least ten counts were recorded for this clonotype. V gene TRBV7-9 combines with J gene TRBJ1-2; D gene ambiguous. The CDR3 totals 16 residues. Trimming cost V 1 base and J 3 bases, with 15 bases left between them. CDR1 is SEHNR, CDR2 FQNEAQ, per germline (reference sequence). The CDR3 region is CASSLGIPESDYGYTF. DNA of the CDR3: TGTGCCAGCAGCTTAGGGATTCCGGAATCAGACTATGGCTACACCTTC.

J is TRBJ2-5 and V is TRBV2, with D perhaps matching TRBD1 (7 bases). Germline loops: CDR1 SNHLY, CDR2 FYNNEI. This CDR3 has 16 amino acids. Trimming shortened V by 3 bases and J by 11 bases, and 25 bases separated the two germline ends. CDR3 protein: CASSELGGQLYNEQYF. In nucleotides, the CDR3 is TGTGCCAGCAGTGAGCTCGGGGGACAGTTATACAATGAGCAGTACTTC.

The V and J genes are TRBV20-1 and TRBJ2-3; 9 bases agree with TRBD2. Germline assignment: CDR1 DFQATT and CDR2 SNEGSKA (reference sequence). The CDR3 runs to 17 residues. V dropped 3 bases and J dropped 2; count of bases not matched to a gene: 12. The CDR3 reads CSARGVGLAGTTDTQYF. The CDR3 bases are TGCAGTGCTAGGGGGGTTGGTCTAGCGGGGACCACAGATACGCAGTATTTT.

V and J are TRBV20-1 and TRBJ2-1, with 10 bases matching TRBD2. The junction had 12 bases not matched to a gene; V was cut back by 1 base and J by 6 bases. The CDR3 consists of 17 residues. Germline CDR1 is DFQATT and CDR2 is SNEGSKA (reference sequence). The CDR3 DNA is TGCAGTGCTAGAGGGACTAGCGGAAGCTCCGGGTCCAATGAGCAGTTCTTC. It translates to CSARGTSGSSGSNEQFF.

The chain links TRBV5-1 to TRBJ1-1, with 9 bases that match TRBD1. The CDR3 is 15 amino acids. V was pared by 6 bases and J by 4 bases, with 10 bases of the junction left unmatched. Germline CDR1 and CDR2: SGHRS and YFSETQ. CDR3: CASNTRGQGGTEAFF. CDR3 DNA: TGCGCCAGCAATACCCGGGGACAGGGAGGCACTGAAGCTTTCTTT.

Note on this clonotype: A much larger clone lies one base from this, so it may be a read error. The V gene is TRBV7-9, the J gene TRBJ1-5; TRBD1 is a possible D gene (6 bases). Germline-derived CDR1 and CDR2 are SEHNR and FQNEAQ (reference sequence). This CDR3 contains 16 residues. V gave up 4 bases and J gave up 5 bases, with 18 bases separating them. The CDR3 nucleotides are TGTGCCAGCAGCTCCCCAGGGAGGGGGAGAGATCAGCCCCAGCATTTT. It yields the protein CASSSPGRGRDQPQHF.

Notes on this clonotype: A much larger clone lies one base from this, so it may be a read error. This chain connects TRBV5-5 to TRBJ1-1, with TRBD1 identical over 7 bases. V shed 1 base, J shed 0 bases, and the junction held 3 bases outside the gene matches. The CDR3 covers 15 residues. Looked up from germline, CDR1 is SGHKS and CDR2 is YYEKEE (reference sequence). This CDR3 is CASSLMTGLNTEAFF. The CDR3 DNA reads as TGTGCCAGCAGCTTGATGACAGGGTTGAACACTGAAGCTTTCTTT.

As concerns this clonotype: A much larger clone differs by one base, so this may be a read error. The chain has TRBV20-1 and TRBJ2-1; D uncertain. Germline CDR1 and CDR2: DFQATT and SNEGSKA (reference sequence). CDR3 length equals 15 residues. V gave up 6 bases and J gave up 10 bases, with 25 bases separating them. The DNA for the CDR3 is TGCAGTGCCCCCTTTAGGACCGGAGCAACCTACGAGCAGTTCTTC. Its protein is CSAPFRTGATYEQFF.

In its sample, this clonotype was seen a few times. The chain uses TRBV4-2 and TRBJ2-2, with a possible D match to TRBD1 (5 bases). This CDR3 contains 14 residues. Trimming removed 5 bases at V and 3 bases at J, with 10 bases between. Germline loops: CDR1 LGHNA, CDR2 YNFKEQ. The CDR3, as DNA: TGTGCCAGCAGCGTTGCCAGGGACACCGGGGAGCTGTTTTTT. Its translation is CASSVARDTGELFF.

CDR3 in DNA: TGCAGCGCCGCAGGGCGATACAATGAGCAGTTCTTC. Protein product: CSAAGRYNEQFF. This chain joins TRBV29-1 and TRBJ2-1; weak D call: TRBD1 (5 bases). The CDR3 contains 12 residues. V was pared by 7 bases and J by 4 bases, with 11 bases between. Germline V gene sequence: CDR1 SQVTM, CDR2 ANQGSEA.

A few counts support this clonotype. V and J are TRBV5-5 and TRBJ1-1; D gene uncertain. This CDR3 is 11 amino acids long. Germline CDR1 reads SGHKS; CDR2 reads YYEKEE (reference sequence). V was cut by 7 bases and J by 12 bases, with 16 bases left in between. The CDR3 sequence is CASRHGADTFF. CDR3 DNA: TGTGCCAGCCGGCATGGAGCCGACACTTTCTTT.

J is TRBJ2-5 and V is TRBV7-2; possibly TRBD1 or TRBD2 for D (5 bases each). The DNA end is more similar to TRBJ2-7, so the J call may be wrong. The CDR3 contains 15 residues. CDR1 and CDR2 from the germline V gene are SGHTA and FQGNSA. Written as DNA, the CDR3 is TGTGCCAGCAGCTTGGGACGGGACGAAGCCTACGAGCAGTACTTC. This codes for CASSLGRDEAYEQYF.

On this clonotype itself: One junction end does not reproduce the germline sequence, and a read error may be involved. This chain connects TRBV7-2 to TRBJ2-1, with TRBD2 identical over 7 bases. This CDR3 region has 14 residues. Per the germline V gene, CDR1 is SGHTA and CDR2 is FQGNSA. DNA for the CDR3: TGTGCCAGCAGCATCTTGACTAGCAGCGATGAACAGTTCTTC. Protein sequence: CASSILTSSDEQFF.

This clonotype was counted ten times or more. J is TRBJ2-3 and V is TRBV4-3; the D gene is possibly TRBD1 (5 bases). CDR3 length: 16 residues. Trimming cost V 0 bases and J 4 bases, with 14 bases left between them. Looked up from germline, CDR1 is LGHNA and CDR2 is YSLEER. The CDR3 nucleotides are TGCGCCAGCAGCCAAGATCACTCAGGGCGCCCAGATACGCAGTATTTT. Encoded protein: CASSQDHSGRPDTQYF.

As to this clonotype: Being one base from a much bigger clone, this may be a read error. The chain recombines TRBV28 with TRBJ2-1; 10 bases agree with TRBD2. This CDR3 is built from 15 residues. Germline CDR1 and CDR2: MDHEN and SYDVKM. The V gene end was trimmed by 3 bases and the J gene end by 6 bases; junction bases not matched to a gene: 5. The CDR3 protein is CASSLKRGGCNEQFF. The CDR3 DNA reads TGTGCCAGCAGTTTGAAGCGGGGGGGTTGCAATGAGCAGTTCTTC.

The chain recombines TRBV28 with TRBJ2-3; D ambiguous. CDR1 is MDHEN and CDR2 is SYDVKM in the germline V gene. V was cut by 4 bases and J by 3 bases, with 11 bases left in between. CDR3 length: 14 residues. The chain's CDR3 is CASSSPLGTDTQYF. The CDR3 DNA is TGTGCCAGCAGTTCGCCCCTAGGGACAGATACGCAGTATTTT.

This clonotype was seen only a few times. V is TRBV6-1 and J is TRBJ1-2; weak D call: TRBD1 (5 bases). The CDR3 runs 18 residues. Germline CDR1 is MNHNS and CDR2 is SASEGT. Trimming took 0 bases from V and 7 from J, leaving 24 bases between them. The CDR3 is CASSEAGTRSTLVRGYTF. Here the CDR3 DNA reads TGTGCCAGCAGTGAAGCCGGGACTCGATCCACCCTCGTACGTGGCTACACCTTC.